The entry below describes one T cell receptor (beta chain). Clones were read by immunoSEQ multiplex PCR, and TCRdb kept only the in-frame ones, dropping some. The sample gives roughly 100,000 clones, 75% to 90% of which show up once; roughly 13% is in the top ten. This specimen comes from a study of blood T cell repertoires in COVID-19. The specimen sequenced was peripheral blood. This clonotype was obtained from a human donor in a cohort sampled during active or convalescent COVID-19.

The CDR3 nucleotides are TGTGCCAGCAGCCAAGTCCGTGGGACTCAAGAGCTTCTAGCCAAAAACATTCAGTACTTC. Protein product: CASSQVRGTQELLAKNIQYF. The chain links TRBV14 to TRBJ2-4, with a tentative D call TRBD2 (6 bases). Trimming removed 1 base at V and 0 bases at J, with 22 bases between. Germline loops: CDR1 SGHDN, CDR2 FVKESK. The CDR3 runs to 20 residues.